The sequence of this TCR beta chain was determined in a study of cytomegalovirus exposure and HLA in healthy donors. Whole-study context: Genetic ancestry analysis placed under 90% of the roughly 400 donors that were genotyped in the Caucasian-associated cluster. Study-wide points: In an earlier analysis, most TCR beta V segments were productive about 90% or about 30% of the time.

PCR was performed using 60 Vbeta and 13 Jbeta primers. Under the authors' procedure: Roughly 11 million shared chains were among the 80 million or so unique TCR beta chains that a later analysis counted. Sequencing used immunoSEQ multiplex PCR; TCRdb keeps in-frame clones, though not all of them. V and J calls and clone size are as listed in that table; D and trimming were resolved from the DNA. The table includes about 110,000 clones, 55% to 70% detected once. The count of this clone is one. Its cognate antigen is unknown. Healthy bone marrow donors made up the cohort. The CDR3 runs 16 residues. Germline-derived CDR1 and CDR2 are SGHTA and FQGTGA. Losses at the gene ends were 5 bases for V and 7 bases for J; bases not matched to a gene: 10.

The specimen sequenced was PBMCs. This chain uses TRBV7-3 with TRBJ2-1, with 11 bases aligning to TRBD2. The receptor's source is a woman in her 30s in good health and CMV-seronegative. The CDR3 loop is CASSPHRASGGNEQFF. The CDR3 nucleotides are TGTGCCAGCAGCCCCCATAGGGCTAGCGGGGGGAATGAGCAGTTCTTC.